This T cell receptor beta chain was sequenced in a study of regulatory T cells in long-lasting Graves disease. Study-level points and caveats: With persistent disease, TRBV28, TRBJ1-2 and TRBJ2-5 were the favored segments.

The sample's time point: persistent/refractory GD, antithyroid drugs over 5 years with positive TRAb. With RNA extracted from PBMCs as input, the TCR library was made. Criteria from the American Thyroid Association guidelines were applied to diagnose Graves' disease. Enrollment of patients was through an endocrinology department in Xi'an, China. Construction of the TCR beta libraries employed iRepertoire HTBI primers in conjunction with Arm-PCR of CDR3 regions. From the multiplex PCR reads, TCRdb called clonotypes with MiXCR, one entry per CDR3 protein. The sample comprises 700,000 or so distinct CDR3 sequences, around 30% of which are singletons, and under 55% rests with the top ten. The CDR3 has 15 residues. V was pared by 6 bases and J by 0 bases, with 5 bases of the junction left unmatched. CDR1 and CDR2 (germline): MNHEY, SVGEGT. This clonotype was seen only a few times. Its target is unknown.

The rearrangement links TRBV6-2 or TRBV6-3 to TRBJ1-5, with 7 bases fitting TRBD1. This TCR was recovered from a female donor with Graves disease. This material consisted of peripheral blood mononuclear cells (PBMCs), taken when the disease was refractory, from a patient treated with antithyroid drugs. The CDR3 is CASSSQGTSNQPQHF. The DNA for the CDR3 is TGTGCCAGCAGCTCACAGGGGACTAGCAATCAGCCCCAGCATTTT.